These 5 T cell receptor beta chains originate from one sample sequenced in a study of blood T cells in healthy people across ages. It was with a sample-barcoded 5' primer and a J-beta primer mix that a second PCR of roughly 7 to 12 cycles was run. TCRdb independently ran MiXCR on the 5' RACE reads; one entry per CDR3 protein. Of over 1,300,000 distinct CDR3 sequences listed, roughly 64% are singletons. Sequenced sample: blood. Receptors were obtained from a man aged 18 to 35 in good health.

The genes are TRBV28 and TRBJ2-4, with TRBD1 matching over 7 bases. The DNA end favors TRBJ2-7, so the J call may be wrong. The CDR3 covers 16 residues. CDR1 MDHEN and CDR2 SYDVKM come from the germline V gene. As DNA, the CDR3 is TGTGCCAGCATGGGGGACAGATCACCCCACGCCTACGAGCAGTACTTC. This sequence encodes CASMGDRSPHAYEQYF.

The genes are TRBV20-1 and TRBJ2-7; D possibly corresponds to TRBD1 (6 bases). The CDR3 spans 12 residues. Trimming removed 4 bases from V and 4 bases from J, with 11 bases in between. Germline CDR1 DFQATT, CDR2 SNEGSKA (reference sequence). CDR3 region: CSATEGVYEQYF. The CDR3 nucleotides read TGCAGTGCTACAGAGGGGGTGTACGAGCAGTACTTC.

The rearrangement uses TRBV12-5 and TRBJ2-3; D possibly corresponds to TRBD2 (5 bases). Germline CDR1 LGHNT, CDR2 FRNRAP. The V end lost 1 base, the J end lost 6 bases, and 11 bases lay between the germline ends. The CDR3 sequence is 14 residues long. CDR3: CASGLGTPGDTQYF. Here the CDR3 DNA reads TGTGCTAGTGGTTTGGGGACTCCCGGCGATACGCAGTATTTT.

The chain carries TRBV4-2 and TRBJ1-1; 8 positions agree with TRBD1. Trimming at V came to 0 bases and at J to 11 bases, leaving 14 bases not matched to a gene. CDR3 length: 16 residues. Germline-derived CDR1 and CDR2 are LGHNA and YNFKEQ. This CDR3 reads CASSQDKGTGARLAFF. The CDR3 DNA is TGTGCCAGCAGCCAAGATAAGGGGACAGGAGCACGTCTGGCTTTCTTT.

The genes are TRBV29-1 and TRBJ2-7; D not resolved. CDR3 size: 12 residues. CDR1 and CDR2 from the germline V gene are SQVTM and ANQGSEA. V was pared by 5 bases and J by 4 bases, with 12 bases between. CDR3 protein: CSVKGTEYEQYF. CDR3 bases: TGCAGCGTTAAGGGCACCGAATACGAGCAGTACTTC.